This is a list of T cell receptor beta chains from one sample in a study of blood T cell repertoires in COVID-19. Method: immunoSEQ multiplex PCR; TCRdb's copy keeps in-frame clones and lacks some. The table shows 200,000 to 250,000 clones, with 86% occurring only once. Material for sequencing was peripheral blood. These receptors were obtained from a young man who had recovered from COVID-19. Each CDR3 is given with its conserved first and last residue. Fields, in order: V gene, J gene, CDR3 protein.

V gene: TRBV5-6
J gene: TRBJ1-2
CDR3 protein: CASSFPGGSYGYTF

V gene: TRBV1
J gene: TRBJ2-1
CDR3 protein: CTSSQKSTWGQYSYNEQFF

V gene: TRBV5-8
J gene: TRBJ1-5
CDR3 protein: CASSLRGQGFNYQPQHF

V gene: TRBV7-6
J gene: TRBJ2-3
CDR3 protein: CASSLAGGGRTDTQYF

V gene: TRBV27
J gene: TRBJ1-1
CDR3 protein: CASSLWTGLGSGTEAFF

V gene: TRBV10-1
J gene: TRBJ1-3
CDR3 protein: CASPTRTGPSGNTIYF

V gene: TRBV4-1
J gene: TRBJ1-1
CDR3 protein: CASSQSPGTGWEGRPEAFF

V gene: TRBV12-3/TRBV12-4
J gene: TRBJ1-1
CDR3 protein: CASIQQGATEAFF

V gene: TRBV9
J gene: TRBJ2-7
CDR3 protein: CASSVATGSYEQYF

V gene: TRBV4-1
J gene: TRBJ2-7
CDR3 protein: CASSLPTNGWSEQYF

V gene: TRBV6-5
J gene: TRBJ1-2
CDR3 protein: CASSYRGGDGYTF

V gene: TRBV11-2
J gene: TRBJ2-7
CDR3 protein: CASTYQFGEQYF

V gene: TRBV6-5
J gene: TRBJ1-5
CDR3 protein: CASSPGQGSNQPQHF

V gene: TRBV5-4
J gene: TRBJ2-2
CDR3 protein: CASSPDRGSGELFF

V gene: TRBV6-5
J gene: TRBJ2-1
CDR3 protein: CASRLGSGGDEQFF

V gene: TRBV3-1/TRBV3-2
J gene: TRBJ2-5
CDR3 protein: CASSQGRGQETQYF

V gene: TRBV9
J gene: TRBJ1-4
CDR3 protein: CASSRGQSEKLFF

V gene: TRBV6-2/TRBV6-3
J gene: TRBJ2-7
CDR3 protein: CASSLTSGLSSYEQYF

V gene: TRBV7-2
J gene: TRBJ2-7
CDR3 protein: CASSLNRGTYEQYF

V gene: TRBV28
J gene: TRBJ2-1
CDR3 protein: CASSSPGLATSSYNEQFF

V gene: TRBV5-4
J gene: TRBJ1-2
CDR3 protein: CASSLERLGYTF

V gene: TRBV24-1
J gene: TRBJ2-5
CDR3 protein: CATRGRGETQYF

V gene: TRBV3-1/TRBV3-2
J gene: TRBJ2-3
CDR3 protein: CASSQRSSGVKTTTQYF

V gene: TRBV11-2
J gene: TRBJ2-3
CDR3 protein: CASSNIRGQATDTQYF

V gene: TRBV7-9
J gene: TRBJ1-5
CDR3 protein: CASSLRDTNQPQHF

V gene: TRBV19
J gene: TRBJ1-1
CDR3 protein: CASSIVGTGGFVEAFF

V gene: TRBV6-5
J gene: TRBJ1-5
CDR3 protein: CASSGQENQPQHF

V gene: TRBV19
J gene: TRBJ2-7
CDR3 protein: CASTEYPTGGGEQYF

V gene: TRBV7-2
J gene: TRBJ2-1
CDR3 protein: CASSLGGQVDEQFF

V gene: TRBV29-1
J gene: TRBJ1-1
CDR3 protein: CSVEDWVETEAFF

V gene: TRBV5-1
J gene: TRBJ1-2
CDR3 protein: CASSFAGANGYTF

V gene: TRBV10-2
J gene: TRBJ1-1
CDR3 protein: CASTPESVNTEAFF

V gene: TRBV2
J gene: TRBJ2-1
CDR3 protein: CASREGESYNEQFF

V gene: TRBV4-3
J gene: TRBJ1-1
CDR3 protein: CASSQGWQVEAFF

V gene: TRBV18
J gene: TRBJ1-5
CDR3 protein: CASSPMNRGDQPQHF

V gene: TRBV27
J gene: TRBJ2-7
CDR3 protein: CASRAGINEQYF

V gene: TRBV6-5
J gene: TRBJ2-5
CDR3 protein: CVHGASGDQETQYF

V gene: TRBV4-2
J gene: TRBJ1-5
CDR3 protein: CASSQTWSNQPQHF

V gene: TRBV5-4
J gene: TRBJ1-4
CDR3 protein: CASSLPGQVGEKLFF

V gene: TRBV7-6
J gene: TRBJ2-7
CDR3 protein: CASSSQQGAIPGEQYF